There are a few counts of the clone carrying this T cell receptor beta chain. As yet, its antigen is unknown. The source of the sample is a study of cytomegalovirus exposure and HLA in healthy donors. Looked up from germline, CDR1 is SGHNT and CDR2 is YYREEE (reference sequence). V lost 4 bases and J 8 bases, leaving 21 bases between the germline ends. There are 16 residues in the CDR3. In the PCR, 60 Vbeta and 13 Jbeta primers were used. Generated by immunoSEQ multiplex PCR, the TCRdb table keeps only in-frame clones and is missing some. This table holds 95,000 to 100,000 clones, roughly 80% found once. Points from the study as a whole: Among CMV-associated TCR beta chains, most appeared HLA-restricted in a later analysis.

The receptor comes from a female donor in good health and CMV-seronegative. Sequenced sample: PBMCs. The chain employs TRBV5-4 and TRBJ1-4; unclear D gene. The chain's CDR3 is CASSPEGSRFGEKLFF. CDR3 nucleotides: TGTGCCAGCAGCCCGGAAGGGAGCCGTTTCGGGGAAAAACTGTTTTTT.